These 29 T cell receptor beta chains were all obtained from the same sample, sequenced in a study of T cell clonality in common variable immunodeficiency. TCRdb's copy holds only in-frame clones and misses some; the assay was immunoSEQ multiplex PCR. The table lists around 50,000 clones, no singletons, with 1.8% in the top ten. Sequencing was carried out using peripheral blood mononuclear cells. The receptor source for this set is a person between 18 and 75 years old in good health.

At least ten counts were recorded for this clone. The sequenced fragment ends 3 residues before the CDR3 boundary, so the rest is inferred from the germline J gene. The V gene is TRBV5-1, the J gene TRBJ2-1; TRBD2 matches 14 bases. The V gene's germline CDR1 is SGHRS and CDR2 YFSETQ. Trimming took 3 bases from V and 5 from J; bases not matched to a gene: 4. The CDR3 contains 16 residues. The sequenced CDR3 bases are TGCGCCAGCAGCTCGACTAGCGGGAGGGCCCACAATGAG. Its translation: CASSSTSGRAHNE. From start to end, the CDR3 is CASSSTSGRAHNEQFF.

This clone occurred many times. The observed sequence ends 3 residues before the CDR3 terminus, with the missing tail filled in from the germline J gene. The V and J genes are TRBV7-9 and TRBJ2-7; D is ambiguous. Looked up from germline, CDR1 is SEHNR and CDR2 is FQNEAQ (reference sequence). Trimming took 2 bases from V and 2 from J, leaving 13 bases between them. This CDR3 comprises 15 residues. The CDR3 DNA, read in part, is TGTGCCAGCAGCTTACACGAGGCCCAACCCTACGAG. Translation gives CASSLHEAQPYE. The whole CDR3 is CASSLHEAQPYEQYF. The full variable domain, rest sourced from reference TRBV7-9 and TRBJ2-7, is DTGVSQNPRHKITKRGQNVTFRCDPISEHNRLYWYRQTLGQGPEFLTYFQNEAQLEKSRLLSDRFSAERPKGSFSTLEIQRTEQGDSAMYLCASSLHEAQPYEQYFGPGTRLTVT.

This clone was detected a few times. The read is 3 residues too short to cover the CDR3 end, so that end is filled in from the germline J gene. The rearrangement uses TRBV5-6 and TRBJ1-1; the D gene is possibly TRBD1 (5 bases). The germline V gene encodes CDR1 SGHDT and CDR2 YYEEEE. The CDR3 has 14 residues. Between the trimmed V and J ends, which lost 2 bases and 1 base, there was a span of 9 bases. Partial CDR3 DNA: TGTGCCAGCAGCTTCAGGGTCGGGAACACTGAA. This translates into CASSFRVGNTE. The complete CDR3 reads CASSFRVGNTEAFF.

A note on this clone: The read terminates 3 residues ahead of where the CDR3 ends, so the germline J gene completes it. V and J are TRBV20-1 and TRBJ2-7, with D perhaps matching TRBD1 (6 bases). Germline lookup yields CDR1 DFQATT and CDR2 SNEGSKA (reference sequence). V was shortened by 2 bases and J by 3 bases, with 17 bases between the two germline ends. CDR3 length: 15 amino acids. The DNA read from the CDR3 is TGCAGTGCTAGACCCCCTTACAGGGCAGACTACGAG. Encoded protein: CSARPPYRADYE. The CDR3 in its entirety is CSARPPYRADYEQYF.

There are many counts of this clone. The read terminates 3 residues ahead of where the CDR3 ends, so the germline J gene completes it. V is TRBV5-5 and J is TRBJ1-4; D is perhaps TRBD1 (6 bases). Looked up from germline, CDR1 is SGHKS and CDR2 is YYEKEE (reference sequence). Deletions cut 3 bases from V and 5 bases from J, with 11 bases between. The CDR3 consists of 14 residues. The CDR3 region is CASSSEGVNEKLFF. CDR3 DNA (partial): TGTGCCAGCAGCTCGGAGGGGGTGAATGAAAAA.

To note about this clone: The sequenced fragment ends 3 residues before the CDR3 boundary, so the rest is inferred from the germline J gene. The V gene is TRBV18, the J gene TRBJ1-1, with TRBD1 as a possible D gene (5 bases). CDR1 and CDR2 from the germline V gene are KGHSH and LQKENI. Trimming cost V 3 bases and J 3 bases, with 17 bases left between them. There are 16 residues in the CDR3. CDR3 sequence: CASSPGWGGEYTEAFF. The CDR3 bases that were read are TGTGCCAGCTCACCTGGTTGGGGGGGGGAATACACTGAA.

This clone was recorded at least ten times. The read falls 3 residues short of the CDR3 end, and the missing part is taken from the germline J gene. V is TRBV9 and J is TRBJ2-6; D might be TRBD2 (5 bases). Trimming took off 3 bases at V and 1 base at J, with 14 bases between the two ends. The CDR3 covers 17 residues. Per the germline V gene, CDR1 is SGDLS and CDR2 is YYNGEE. The covered CDR3 bases are TGTGCCAGCAGCGGTACGTACCGGGGATCTGGGGCCAACGTC. This sequence encodes CASSGTYRGSGANV. The CDR3 as a whole reads CASSGTYRGSGANVLTF.

This clone occurred many times. Read data end 3 residues before the CDR3 end; the end is taken from the germline J gene. The chain has TRBV6-4 and TRBJ2-1, with 8 bases aligning to TRBD2. The trim removed 3 bases at V and 3 bases at J, leaving 4 bases unmatched. Germline V gene data show CDR1 as MRHNA and CDR2 as SNTAGT. The CDR3 length is 15 residues. Incomplete CDR3 DNA: TGTGCCAGCAGTGAGCGAGCGGGGGACTACAATGAG. As protein: CASSERAGDYNE. The whole CDR3 sequence is CASSERAGDYNEQFF.

Concerning this clone: The read falls 3 residues short of the CDR3 end, and the missing part is taken from the germline J gene. V usage is TRBV2 and J usage is TRBJ2-1; the D gene is possibly TRBD2 (6 bases). Trimming took off 2 bases at V and 7 bases at J, with 18 bases between the two ends. The length of the CDR3 is 16 residues. The germline gives CDR1 SNHLY, CDR2 FYNNEI. The DNA read from the CDR3 is TGTGCCAGCAGTGAACAGGGTTCGCGGAGGGGTAATGAG. Translated, it gives CASSEQGSRRGNE. The whole CDR3 is CASSEQGSRRGNEQFF. Supplemented by reference TRBV2 and TRBJ2-1, the full variable domain reads EPEVTQTPSHQVTQMGQEVILRCVPISNHLYFYWYRQILGQKVEFLVSFYNNEISEKSEIFDDQFSVERPDGSNFTLKIRSTKLEDSAMYFCASSEQGSRRGNEQFFGPGTRLTVL.

This clone was counted at least ten times. With the read ending 3 residues before the CDR3 end, the germline J gene is used to fill in that end. The genes are TRBV20-1 and TRBJ2-5; maybe TRBD1 (6 bases). Germline V lookup: CDR1 DFQATT, CDR2 SNEGSKA (reference sequence). CDR3 length: 16 residues. V lost 3 bases to trimming and J lost 5 bases, with 22 bases between them. This CDR3 reads CSARVQGIWSMETQYF. CDR3 bases read: TGCAGTGCTAGGGTACAGGGAATTTGGTCGATGGAGACC.

This clone was counted at least ten times. The read is 3 residues too short to cover the CDR3 end, so that end is filled in from the germline J gene. The rearrangement uses TRBV19 and TRBJ1-5; D call uncertain. The CDR3 covers 15 residues. The germline V gene encodes CDR1 LNHDA and CDR2 SQIVND (reference sequence). The germline V and J ends were trimmed by 1 base and 4 bases, with 11 bases remaining between them. The sequenced part of the CDR3 DNA is TGTGCCAGTAGTATAGGTCAGAACAAGAATCAGCCC. Translation: CASSIGQNKNQP. In full, the CDR3 reads CASSIGQNKNQPQHF.

In its sample, this clone was seen many times. The read falls 3 residues short of the CDR3 end, and the missing part is taken from the germline J gene. V gene TRBV19 combines with J gene TRBJ1-5; possible D gene TRBD1, 6 bases. Germline V gene lookup returns CDR1 LNHDA and CDR2 SQIVND (reference sequence). The V and J ends lost 5 bases and 0 bases respectively, with 11 bases between them. The CDR3 is made up of 15 amino acids. The CDR3 is CASSLRTDSNQPQHF. The DNA read from the CDR3 is TGTGCCAGTAGTCTACGGACAGATAGCAATCAGCCC.

This clone has a count of ten or more. The observed sequence ends 3 residues before the CDR3 terminus, with the missing tail filled in from the germline J gene. J is TRBJ1-2 and V is TRBV5-4; no reliable D call. CDR3 length: 13 amino acids. Deletions cut 1 base from V and 5 bases from J, with 9 bases between. CDR1 and CDR2 (germline): SGHNT, YYREEE (reference sequence). CDR3 DNA (partial): TGTGCCAGCAGCTTGAGGGCAGATTATGGC. This gives the protein CASSLRADYG. In full, the CDR3 reads CASSLRADYGYTF.

This clone has a count of ten or more. The read ends 3 residues shy of where the CDR3 ends; the end is completed using the germline J gene. The chain recombines TRBV20-1 with TRBJ2-1; D possibly corresponds to TRBD2 (6 bases). The CDR3 extends over 12 amino acids. V gave up 6 bases and J gave up 6 bases, with 12 bases separating them. Germline values: CDR1 DFQATT, CDR2 SNEGSKA (reference sequence). This CDR3 reads CSAMTGGNEQFF. The part of the CDR3 DNA that was read is TGCAGTGCCATGACCGGGGGCAATGAG.

This clone showed up just a few times. The sequenced fragment ends 3 residues before the CDR3 boundary, so the rest is inferred from the germline J gene. The chain recombines TRBV20-1 with TRBJ2-1, with 7 positions matching TRBD2. After removal of 8 bases from V and 0 bases from J, the junction contained 10 bases not matched to a gene. CDR1 and CDR2 (germline): DFQATT, SNEGSKA (reference sequence). CDR3 length: 15 residues. CDR3: CSTKTSLGSYNEQFF. The DNA read from the CDR3 is TGCAGTACAAAGACTAGCCTGGGCTCCTACAATGAG.

Ten or more counts support this clone. One junction end disagrees with the germline gene, perhaps due to a read error. The CDR3 extends 3 residues past the end of the read, so its final part is completed from the germline J gene. The V gene is TRBV4-2, the J gene TRBJ2-5; 9 bases are shared with TRBD2. The germline V gene has CDR1 LGHNA and CDR2 YNFKEQ. The CDR3 is 16 residues long. This CDR3 is CASSQDIAGGLETQYF. CDR3 bases read: TGCGCCAGCAGCCAAGACATTGCGGGGGGGTTGGAGACC.

This clone was detected ten times or more. The read ends 3 residues shy of where the CDR3 ends; the end is completed using the germline J gene. This chain links TRBV7-6 with TRBJ2-2; 7 nucleotides agree with TRBD1. This CDR3 has 16 residues. Unmatched junction bases numbered 9, after V lost 4 bases and J lost 4 bases. Germline assignment: CDR1 SGHVS and CDR2 FNYEAQ. CDR3 sequence: CASSSERQGFTGELFF. Partial CDR3 DNA: TGTGCCAGCAGCTCAGAGCGACAGGGTTTCACCGGGGAG.

This clone was recorded many times. The read ends 3 residues before the CDR3 terminus; that terminus is restored from the germline J gene. V is TRBV6-1 and J is TRBJ2-3, with 8 bases aligning to TRBD2. V lost 3 bases, J lost 6 bases, and 8 bases stayed unmatched. CDR3 size: 15 residues. CDR1 and CDR2 (germline): MNHNS, SASEGT. The part of the CDR3 DNA that was read is TGTGCCAGCAGTGAGTTGGTAGCGGGATGGGATACG. This codes for CASSELVAGWDT. In full, the CDR3 is CASSELVAGWDTQYF.

This clone occurred many times. The CDR3 extends 3 residues past the end of the read, so its final part is completed from the germline J gene. The chain links TRBV11-2 to TRBJ2-3, with a tentative D call TRBD2 (5 bases). The germline V gene has CDR1 SGHAT and CDR2 FQNNGV. This CDR3 comprises 13 residues. The ends were cut back, 3 bases at V and 4 bases at J, with 8 bases in the middle. The sequenced part of the CDR3 DNA is TGTGCCAGCAGCTTGGACTCACCAGATACG. It codes for CASSLDSPDT. The full CDR3 is CASSLDSPDTQYF.

This clone was counted at least ten times. The CDR3 end lies 3 residues beyond the end of the read and is filled in from the germline J gene. The chain links TRBV29-1 to TRBJ2-1, with D perhaps matching TRBD1 (5 bases). The germline gives CDR1 SQVTM, CDR2 ANQGSEA. V lost 4 bases and J lost 0, with 10 bases in between. This CDR3 has 14 amino acids. The sequenced part of the CDR3 DNA is TGCAGCGTTGTGGACACGAGCTCCTACAATGAG. It yields the protein CSVVDTSSYNE. The CDR3, in full, reads CSVVDTSSYNEQFF.

This clone was picked up a small number of times. Sequencing ends 3 residues short of the CDR3 end; the germline J gene provides the rest. The chain combines TRBV19 with TRBJ1-4; 9 nucleotides match TRBD1. The CDR3 covers 13 residues. V dropped 11 bases and J dropped 8; count of bases not matched to a gene: 9. The germline gives CDR1 LNHDA, CDR2 SQIVND (reference sequence). The CDR3 region is CASRGTGLEKLFF. Partial CDR3 DNA: TGTGCCTCGCGTGGGACAGGGTTGGAAAAA.

The sample holds a few counts of this clone. Sequencing ends 3 residues short of the CDR3 end; the germline J gene provides the rest. The rearrangement uses TRBV18 and TRBJ2-4, with 7 positions matching TRBD1. CDR3 length equals 16 residues. Germline assignment: CDR1 KGHSH and CDR2 LQKENI. The CDR3 protein is CASSRGTEEKLYGQYF. The sequenced part of the CDR3 DNA is TGTGCCAGCTCACGTGGGACAGAGGAGAAACTCTATGGT. Complete variable domain (other parts from reference TRBV18 and TRBJ2-4): NAGVMQNPRHLVRRRGQEARLRCSPMKGHSHVYWYRQLPEEGLKFMVYLQKENIIDESGMPKERFSAEFPKEGPSILRIQQVVRGDSAAYFCASSRGTEEKLYGQYFGAGTRLSVL.

This clone was detected ten times or more. The missing CDR3 end, 3 residues past where the read stops, is filled in from the germline J gene. V and J are TRBV7-2 and TRBJ2-5; tentative D call: TRBD2 (5 bases). This CDR3 region has 14 residues. Germline-derived CDR1 and CDR2 are SGHTA and FQGNSA. Trimming removed 1 base from V and 4 bases from J, with 10 bases in between. The DNA read from the CDR3 is TGTGCCAGCAGCTTAGTCGGGGTCGGAGAGACC. This gives the protein CASSLVGVGET. From start to end, the CDR3 is CASSLVGVGETQYF.

As regards this clone: A read error is possible here, since a much larger clone lies one base away. The sequence runs out 3 residues before the end of the CDR3; the remainder is reconstructed from the germline J gene. The chain joins TRBV7-2 to TRBJ1-4; no clear D. Germline CDR1 SGHTA, CDR2 FQGNSA. This CDR3 spans 14 amino acids. Incomplete CDR3 DNA: TGTGCCAGCAGCTTAGAGTCCTGGCCCAACGTA. Its translation is CASSLESWPNV. The whole CDR3 protein reads CASSLESWPNVLFF.

Of note for this clone: One end of the junction is discordant with germline, which a read error may explain. The missing CDR3 end, 3 residues past where the read stops, is filled in from the germline J gene. The same CDR3 arises from other DNA sequences in this sample as well. The chain combines TRBV18 with TRBJ1-3; D is uncertain. The CDR3 covers 17 residues. The V gene's germline CDR1 is KGHSH and CDR2 LQKENI. The CDR3 protein is CASSPTSETGSGNTIYF. The sequenced CDR3 bases are TGTGCCAGCTCACCCACCTCAGAAACGGGGTCTGGAAACACT. The full variable domain, in which reference TRBV18 and TRBJ1-3 provide the parts outside the CDR3, is NAGVMQNPRHLVRRRGQEARLRCSPMKGHSHVYWYRQLPEEGLKFMVYLQKENIIDESGMPKERFSAEFPKEGPSILRIQQVVRGDSAAYFCASSPTSETGSGNTIYFGEGSWLTVV.

Worth noting for this clone: The read ends 3 residues early relative to the CDR3; the germline J gene fills the gap. The chain couples TRBV20-1 to TRBJ1-4; 7 bases map to TRBD1. The CDR3 loop spans 14 amino acids. Per the germline V gene, CDR1 is DFQATT and CDR2 is SNEGSKA (reference sequence). The covered CDR3 bases are TGCAGTGCTAGCCCCCGGAGCAGGGGGGAGGGA. Its protein is CSASPRSRGEG. The complete CDR3 reads CSASPRSRGEGLFF.

This clone was seen only a few times. The DNA ends 3 residues before the CDR3 does, and the rest of the CDR3 is filled in from the germline J gene. V is TRBV19 and J is TRBJ2-7, with D hard to call. Trimming took off 4 bases at V and 3 bases at J, with 10 bases between the two ends. Germline CDR1 is LNHDA and CDR2 is SQIVND (reference sequence). The CDR3 consists of 13 residues. CDR3 sequence reads: CASSKSFSYEQYF. The sequenced CDR3 bases are TGTGCCAGTAGTAAGAGTTTTAGCTACGAG.

This clone appeared many times. The missing CDR3 end, 3 residues past where the read stops, is filled in from the germline J gene. V and J are TRBV6-2 or TRBV6-3 and TRBJ1-5, with D perhaps TRBD1 (5 bases). CDR1 and CDR2 (germline): MNHEY, SVGEGT. The CDR3 spans 15 residues. V was shortened by 1 base and J by 5 bases, with 12 bases between the two germline ends. CDR3 amino acids: CASSYYWQGDQPQHF. The CDR3 bases that were read are TGTGCCAGCAGTTACTACTGGCAGGGCGATCAGCCC.

This clone was counted ten times or more. The CDR3 here is CSARSLAGETEQFF. CDR3 bases read: TGCAGTGCTAGATCTCTGGCGGGGGAGACTGAG. This sequence joins TRBV20-1 and TRBJ2-1; 7 nucleotides match TRBD2. The read terminates 3 residues before the CDR3 end, so the remaining end is supplied by the germline J gene. J gave up 9 bases and V 2 bases, and 10 bases lay outside the gene matches. The CDR3 has 14 amino acids. Germline lookup yields CDR1 DFQATT and CDR2 SNEGSKA (reference sequence).